This paragraph reports one T cell receptor (beta chain). Its antigen is still unknown. Within one base of it there is no much larger clone, and no base qualities were kept. The source of the sample is a study of control samples from healthy donors and cancer patients (dated by TCRdb to between 2020 and 2021). Preparation of the library involved the immunoSEQ multiplex PCR assay. TCRdb carries this immuneACCESS record with in-frame sequences only. Its versions omit some clonotypes, under half of them owing to an unresolved V gene in the studies checked, with the rest unexplained. Counted in this sample were 170,000 or so clones; about 94% of them appeared once. About 9.3% of the sample belongs to the ten largest clones. The CDR3 measures 13 amino acids from cysteine to phenylalanine. The sequence is cut down to CDR3 DNA, 39 bases in frame from base 1. Deletion took 0 bases off V and 2 bases off J, with a span of 4 bases between the germline ends. From the germline V gene, CDR1 is MNHEY and CDR2 is SVGAGI.

The source material was blood. The chain couples TRBV6-5 to TRBJ1-2, with the D segment identity uncertain. The sequence came from a woman in her forties in good health. The CDR3 reads CASSYSGNYGYTF. The DNA is TGTGCCAGCAGTTACTCAGGGAACTATGGCTACACCTTC.